This entry lists 30 T cell receptor beta chains sequenced from one sample in a study of vaccination effects on CD4 cells after COVID-19. Assay used: immunoSEQ multiplex PCR; TCRdb lists only in-frame clones, some missing. The sample contains some 79,000 clones, approximately 74% of which appear only once. Under the ViraFEST assay, PBMC were stimulated with viral peptide pools so that antigen-specific CD4+ T cells expanded. Sequencing was performed afterwards. Investigators separated out CD4+ T cells once 10 days of culture had passed. The antigens for these receptors are not known. The source was CD4+ T cells from PBMCs cultured with HCoV-229E spike peptides, collected before COVID-19 vaccination. These receptor sequences come from a human donor who received a COVID-19 vaccine.

The chain combines TRBV3-1 (or the pseudogene TRBV3-2) with TRBJ1-1, with D possibly matching TRBD1 (6 bases). V was clipped by 3 bases and J by 5 bases, with 7 bases between them. Per the germline V gene, CDR1 is LGHDT and CDR2 is YNNKEL (reference sequence). The CDR3 runs to 12 residues. CDR3 sequence: CASSQGTTEAFF. The CDR3 nucleotides read TGTGCCAGCAGCCAGGGGACAACTGAAGCTTTCTTT.

This rearrangement joins TRBV7-3 to TRBJ1-1; D remains unclear. The V end was cut by 3 bases, the J end by 1 base, with 6 bases between. The V gene's germline CDR1 is SGHTA and CDR2 FQGTGA. The CDR3 loop spans 13 amino acids. The CDR3 nucleotides are TGTGCCAGCAGCTTCGACACGAACACTGAAGCTTTCTTT. Amino acids: CASSFDTNTEAFF.

The chain recombines TRBV10-2 with TRBJ1-6, with no clear D. The V gene lost 6 bases and the J gene lost 8 bases, with 8 bases spanning the gap. Germline V gene sequence: CDR1 WSHSY, CDR2 SAAADI. The CDR3 spans 12 residues. The CDR3 DNA is TGCGCCAGCAGGCACCAGGATTCACCCCTCCACTTT. It specifies CASRHQDSPLHF.

The CDR3 nucleotides are TGTGCCAGCCTCTCTGGAAACACCATATATTTT. It codes for CASLSGNTIYF. This sequence joins TRBV12-3 or TRBV12-4 and TRBJ1-3; D is unresolved. Trimming removed 8 bases from V and 0 bases from J, with 2 bases in between. The CDR3 runs to 11 residues.

The chain couples TRBV24-1 to TRBJ1-5; D remains unclear. The germline gives CDR1 KGHDR, CDR2 SFDVKD. Trimming took 4 bases from V and 2 from J, leaving 8 bases between them. This CDR3 is built from 14 residues. The CDR3 coding sequence is TGTGCCACCAGTGACCCCGCTCGCAATCAGCCCCAGCATTTT. The encoded protein is CATSDPARNQPQHF.

This chain connects TRBV5-6 to TRBJ2-7, with D perhaps being TRBD1 or TRBD2 (5 bases each). Germline V lookup: CDR1 SGHDT, CDR2 YYEEEE. CDR3 length: 15 amino acids. Trimming removed 1 base at V and 11 bases at J, with 22 bases between. The CDR3 bases are TGTGCCAGCAGCTTGTATCGGGACGAGGATGTATTCGAGTACGTC. This gives the protein CASSLYRDEDVFEYV.

The chain couples TRBV7-2 to TRBJ2-1; D is perhaps TRBD2 (5 bases). The CDR3 spans 15 residues. CDR1 SGHTA and CDR2 FQGNSA come from the germline V gene. With 3 bases removed from V and 2 bases from J, the gap between germline ends came to 11 bases. The CDR3: CASSFTSAPYNEQFF. The CDR3 region has the DNA TGTGCCAGCAGCTTTACTAGTGCCCCCTACAATGAGCAGTTCTTC.

This chain joins TRBV7-8 and TRBJ1-5; TRBD1 might be the D (5 bases). The CDR3 is made up of 18 amino acids. Germline V gives CDR1 SGHVS, CDR2 FQNEAQ. The V end was cut by 1 base, the J end by 7 bases, with 23 bases between. This chain's CDR3 is CASSLDTRGAGLGQPQHF. The CDR3 DNA reads TGTGCCAGCAGCTTAGATACGAGGGGCGCCGGGTTAGGGCAGCCCCAGCATTTT.

The count of this clone is one. This chain links TRBV5-6 with TRBJ2-3, with 7 bases that match TRBD2. Trimming at V came to 0 bases and at J to 1 base, leaving 2 bases not matched to a gene. This CDR3 comprises 15 residues. Germline-derived CDR1 and CDR2 are SGHDT and YYEEEE. The CDR3 spells CASSLGGGRTDTQYF. CDR3 sequence (DNA): TGTGCCAGCAGCTTGGGCGGGGGACGCACAGATACGCAGTATTTT.

This chain uses TRBV24-1 with TRBJ1-3; D gene uncertain. The CDR3 sequence is 15 residues long. Germline-derived CDR1 and CDR2 are KGHDR and SFDVKD. V was clipped by 3 bases and J by 3 bases, with 11 bases between them. DNA for the CDR3: TGTGCCACCAGTGATCCGAGAGAGGTTGGAAACACCATATATTTT. It specifies CATSDPREVGNTIYF.

The genes are TRBV24-1 and TRBJ2-5; the match to TRBD2 covers 8 bases. CDR1 is KGHDR and CDR2 is SFDVKD in the germline V gene. V shed 9 bases, J shed 4 bases, and the junction held 6 bases outside the gene matches. This CDR3 has 13 residues. The DNA of the CDR3 is TGTGCCACCTCCCTCGGGGGGGGAGAGACCCAGTACTTC. Translating gives CATSLGGGETQYF.

The V gene is TRBV12-3 or TRBV12-4, the J gene TRBJ1-5, with no clear D. CDR3 length: 13 residues. The germline V and J ends were trimmed by 3 bases and 1 base, with 4 bases remaining between them. This CDR3 reads CASSFASNQPQHF. The CDR3 region has the DNA TGTGCCAGCAGTTTCGCCAGCAATCAGCCCCAGCATTTT.

A few counts support this clone. DNA of the CDR3: TGTGCCAGCAGCTTCACCGGGACTGAGAACACCGGGGAGCTGTTTTTT. This codes for CASSFTGTENTGELFF. V and J are TRBV7-3 and TRBJ2-2; possibly TRBD2 for D (6 bases). This CDR3 has 16 amino acids. Trimming took off 3 bases at V and 1 base at J, with 12 bases between the two ends. Germline assignment: CDR1 SGHTA and CDR2 FQGTGA.

V gene TRBV28 combines with J gene TRBJ1-3; 7 bases are shared with TRBD1. The CDR3 contains 13 residues. The V gene end was trimmed by 2 bases and the J gene end by 11 bases; junction bases not matched to a gene: 6. The germline gives CDR1 MDHEN, CDR2 SYDVKM. Here the CDR3 DNA reads TGTGCCAGCAGTTTAGGGACAGTTAAGTCCATATATTTT. This gives the protein CASSLGTVKSIYF. Full variable domain (rest looked up from reference TRBV28 and TRBJ1-3): DVKVTQSSRYLVKRTGEKVFLECVQDMDHENMFWYRQDPGLGLRLIYFSYDVKMKEKGDIPEGYSVSREKKERFSLILESASTNQTSMYLCASSLGTVKSIYFGEGSWLTVV.

The gene calls are TRBV18 and TRBJ1-1; D is ambiguous. The CDR3 is 12 amino acids. Germline lookup yields CDR1 KGHSH and CDR2 LQKENI. V shed 4 bases and J shed 2 bases, with 5 bases lying between them. CDR3 DNA: TGTGCCAGCTCACTCAGTAACACTGAAGCTTTCTTT. This gives the protein CASSLSNTEAFF.

The chain joins TRBV6-2 or TRBV6-3 to TRBJ1-1, with unresolved D. CDR1 is MNHEY and CDR2 is SVGEGT in the germline V gene. V lost 7 bases, J lost 2 bases, and 38 bases lay in between. The CDR3 extends over 22 amino acids. The CDR3 DNA is TGTGCCAGCACCCCCTATCCGGGCATCACCCCGAAGGGAGACGGGAGTAACACTGAAGCTTTCTTT. It encodes CASTPYPGITPKGDGSNTEAFF.

The J gene is TRBJ2-1, the V gene TRBV3-1 (or the pseudogene TRBV3-2); D perhaps matches TRBD1 (5 bases). The germline V and J ends were trimmed by 7 bases and 3 bases, with 13 bases remaining between them. The CDR3 spans 14 residues. Germline V gene lookup returns CDR1 LGHDT and CDR2 YNNKEL (reference sequence). CDR3 sequence: CASKNRLGYNEQFF. The CDR3 DNA is TGTGCCAGCAAGAACAGGTTAGGCTACAATGAGCAGTTCTTC.

The chain has TRBV28 and TRBJ1-2; D might be TRBD1 (6 bases). The CDR3 spans 14 residues. Germline V gene lookup returns CDR1 MDHEN and CDR2 SYDVKM. Trimming shortened V by 2 bases and J by 4 bases, and 11 bases separated the two germline ends. CDR3 DNA: TGTGCCAGCAGTTTACGCAGGGGTGGCTATGGCTACACCTTC. As protein: CASSLRRGGYGYTF.

The chain joins TRBV2 to TRBJ2-3; TRBD1 aligns across 8 bases. This CDR3 has 14 residues. Losses at the gene ends were 6 bases for V and 6 bases for J; bases not matched to a gene: 8. Germline CDR1 SNHLY, CDR2 FYNNEI. CDR3 sequence (DNA): TGTGCCAGCAGCTCTGGACAGGGTTATGATACGCAGTATTTT. Residues: CASSSGQGYDTQYF.

This clone occurred once. The chain combines TRBV21-1 with TRBJ1-6. TRBV21-1 counts as a pseudogene. CDR3 length: 19 residues. The CDR3 spells CASRERDRQGGPYNSPLHF. CDR3 DNA sequence: TGTGCCAGCAGAGAAAGGGATCGGCAGGGAGGGCCCTATAATTCACCCCTCCACTTT.

This chain joins TRBV18 and TRBJ2-5; D gene unclear. Trimming took 6 bases from V and 4 from J, leaving 3 bases between them. The CDR3 consists of 10 residues. Germline CDR1 reads KGHSH; CDR2 reads LQKENI. Here the CDR3 DNA reads TGTGCCAGCTCGAGAGAGACCCAGTACTTC. Amino acid sequence: CASSRETQYF.

The V gene is TRBV6-6, the J gene TRBJ2-1, with 8 bases identical to TRBD1. Germline V lookup: CDR1 MNHNY, CDR2 SVGAGI (reference sequence). V was pared by 4 bases and J by 2 bases, with 4 bases of the junction left unmatched. The CDR3 is 15 amino acids. The CDR3 DNA reads TGTGCCAGCAGTTCGGACAGGGCACCCTACAATGAGCAGTTCTTC. Protein sequence: CASSSDRAPYNEQFF.

J is TRBJ2-2 and V is TRBV7-8; D may be TRBD1 (5 bases). From germline, CDR1 is SGHVS and CDR2 FQNEAQ. The CDR3 runs to 14 residues. V was pared by 6 bases and J by 6 bases, with 14 bases between. This CDR3 reads CASRRVQAPGELFF. In nucleotides, the CDR3 is TGTGCCAGCAGGCGCGTACAGGCTCCCGGGGAGCTGTTTTTT.

The gene calls are TRBV5-1 and TRBJ2-6; D unclear. Germline CDR1 and CDR2: SGHRS and YFSETQ. The CDR3 extends over 15 amino acids. Trimming stripped 1 base from V and 0 bases from J, with 5 bases between. The DNA for the CDR3 is TGCGCCAGCAGCTTGACAGCCTCTGGGGCCAACGTCCTGACTTTC. Amino acids: CASSLTASGANVLTF.

There are a few counts of this clone. J is TRBJ1-3 and V is TRBV25-1; D uncertain. Per the germline V gene, CDR1 is MGHDK and CDR2 is SYGVNS. The CDR3 is 13 residues long. Trimming left V 6 bases short and J 0 bases short, with 6 bases between. CDR3 sequence reads: CASRSNSGNTIYF. CDR3 sequence (DNA): TGTGCCAGCAGGAGCAACTCTGGAAACACCATATATTTT.

The chain carries TRBV30 and TRBJ1-6; perhaps TRBD1 as D (6 bases). The germline gives CDR1 GTSNPN, CDR2 SVGIG (reference sequence). The CDR3 totals 17 residues. Trimming removed 1 base at V and 1 base at J, with 14 bases between. The CDR3 loop reads CAWSGARDRSYNSPLHF. CDR3 nucleotides: TGTGCCTGGAGTGGCGCTCGAGACAGGTCCTATAATTCACCCCTCCACTTT.

J is TRBJ1-3 and V is TRBV30; D possibly corresponds to TRBD1 (5 bases). This CDR3 comprises 14 residues. Per germline, CDR1 GTSNPN and CDR2 SVGIG (reference sequence). Trimming cost V 0 bases and J 10 bases, with 16 bases left between them. For the CDR3, the DNA is TGTGCCTGGAGTGTAACCAGGATGGAGGGGACCATATATTTT. Amino acid sequence: CAWSVTRMEGTIYF.

The chain has TRBV19 and TRBJ2-4, with D perhaps matching TRBD1 or TRBD2 (5 bases each). Germline assignment: CDR1 LNHDA and CDR2 SQIVND (reference sequence). The V end was cut by 3 bases, the J end by 8 bases, with 17 bases between. This CDR3 has 15 amino acids. The CDR3 sequence: CASSIQGTDGDIQYF. The CDR3 DNA follows: TGTGCCAGTAGTATCCAAGGGACCGACGGGGACATTCAGTACTTC.

This clone was counted between two and nine times. V and J are TRBV2 and TRBJ1-4; 7 bases are shared with TRBD1. Trimming cost V 6 bases and J 7 bases; bases outside gene matches: 8. The CDR3 spans 14 residues. Germline CDR1 and CDR2: SNHLY and FYNNEI. The CDR3 reads CASRTDREGEKLFF. CDR3 sequence (DNA): TGTGCCAGCAGAACCGACAGGGAGGGTGAAAAACTGTTTTTT. Full variable domain (missing parts from reference TRBV2 and TRBJ1-4): EPEVTQTPSHQVTQMGQEVILRCVPISNHLYFYWYRQILGQKVEFLVSFYNNEISEKSEIFDDQFSVERPDGSNFTLKIRSTKLEDSAMYFCASRTDREGEKLFFGSGTQLSVL.

The chain's CDR3 is CASSSKTGSYEQYV. CDR3 bases: TGTGCCAGCAGCTCGAAGACAGGGTCCTACGAGCAGTACGTC. The chain is built from TRBV5-5 and TRBJ2-7, with TRBD1 matching over 7 bases. The CDR3 contains 14 residues. Germline V lookup: CDR1 SGHKS, CDR2 YYEKEE (reference sequence). With V trimmed by 3 bases and J by 1 base, 4 bases remained unmatched.